This T cell receptor (beta chain) stems from a study of tumor and adjacent non-tumor tissue in lung cancer. About the study: Samples averaged around 4.2 million productive TCRbeta reads each. Study conclusions and caveats: Tumor TCR diversity, when higher, was linked to shorter survival. Normal lung showed higher cumulative top 100 clone frequency than tumor.

No cell sorting was done before RNA was extracted from the tissue. Newly diagnosed lung cancer patients had thoracic surgery in China, August–November 2014, without prior chemotherapy. This clonotype was seen repeatedly, ten times or more. Its antigen is still unknown. With V trimmed by 2 bases and J by 4 bases, 5 bases remained unmatched. From germline, CDR1 is MNHEY and CDR2 SVGEGT. The CDR3 loop spans 18 amino acids. TCRbeta libraries were built with three rounds of nested PCR, modified from ARM-PCR. One entry per CDR3 protein, called by TCRdb with MiXCR from the multiplex PCR reads. The sample carries 200,000 to 250,000 distinct CDR3 sequences, 70% to 75% recorded once.

The chain employs TRBV6-2 or TRBV6-3 and TRBJ2-1; 16 nucleotides align to TRBD2. Sample: lung tumor tissue. The TCR comes from a man aged 60-69 years with non-small cell lung cancer. The CDR3 loop is CASSYGTSGRAVYNEQFF. The CDR3, as DNA: TGTGCCAGCAGTTACGGGACTAGCGGGAGGGCCGTGTACAATGAGCAGTTCTTC.